Included here is one TCR beta chain sequence, with context. What this receptor recognizes is not known. One base away there is no much larger clone; base qualities are not given. This entry is derived from a study of shared T cell receptors in the human thymus (dated by TCRdb to about 2021). Regarding the complete study: The study examined how the human thymus generates shared, self-reactive T-cell receptor alpha chains.

Library preparation was by the immunoSEQ multiplex PCR assay. TCRdb took over this immuneACCESS table, retaining in-frame rearrangements with V and J assigned. Such tables are incomplete; in checked studies, under half of the missing clones stem from an unresolved V gene, and the remainder is unexplained. The sample profile shows fewer than 700,000 clones; around nine tenths of them were found once. The ten largest clones take up 0.01% of the sample. This sample was shared with a second study, whose subject was human thymus T cells. The second study, in turn, reports: In Finland, the donors were immunologically healthy infants who were having open corrective cardiac surgery for congenital heart defects. Thymus tissue was collected as surgical resects that were removed during corrective cardiac surgery. Usage of V and J gene segments appeared to be biased in both the thymic and the peripheral blood repertoires. The related research reported highly overlapping thymic TCR repertoires among unrelated individuals. The study used under 10 infant thymus samples plus four related peripheral blood samples to characterize TCR alpha and beta repertoires. Donor ages ranging from roughly 6 to 250 days were recorded, and six or seven male and two female infants were included in the cohort. After being mechanically released from the tissue, thymocytes were kept at -70 degrees C in pellets of roughly 10-33 million cells. A QIAsymphony instrument was used to extract genomic DNA from the frozen cell pellets. TCRB and TCRAD loci were amplified from a standardized quantity of quality-controlled genomic DNA using the immunoSEQ multiplex PCR assay. Amplicons spanned the V(D)J region at a length sufficient to cover the CDR3 and identify V and J genes. The commercial immunoSEQ service was used to sequence amplicons on an Illumina platform. Primer bias and sequencing errors were corrected using previously described methods, and TCRAD and TCRB definitions followed the IMGT database. Analysis of the repertoires was done with immunoSEQ Analyzer 3.0 and VDJTools and included basic statistics, V/J segment usage, diversity estimates, rarefaction and pairwise overlap. Diversity was estimated using the Chao1, ChaoE, Efron-Thisted, Shannon and inverse Simpson indices, and was also estimated on datasets down-sampled to the size of the smallest sample. For repertoire overlap, CDR3 nucleotide sequence, V gene and J gene had to match strictly, and clustering was done by Jaccard-based multidimensional scaling. On average, thymus samples yielded hundreds of thousands of unique TCRB clonotypes, whereas blood samples yielded about 84,000.

This sequence originates from a boy under three years old with a congenital heart defect. Donor details come from another sample of the same person, matched by shared clones. The specimen sequenced was thymocytes.

The DNA sequence is given as TGTGCCTGGAGTGGGGGAACAGGGGTCCAATCCTACGAGCAGTACTTC. The encoded protein is CAWSGGTGVQSYEQYF. This receptor chain uses TRBV30 and TRBJ2-7; 7 central bases correspond to TRBD1. Via the germline V gene (reference sequence), CDR1 is GTSNPN and CDR2 SVGIG. V is cut back by 1 base and J by 1 base, with 10 bases in the junction unmatched. The cysteine opens and the phenylalanine closes a CDR3 of 16 amino acids. Of the read, only the CDR3 DNA is kept; its 48 bases are in frame from base 1.